This TCR beta chain was sequenced for a study of blood T cells in healthy people across ages. This clonotype was found a few times. This CDR3 spans 14 amino acids. V lost 6 bases to trimming and J lost 10 bases, with 16 bases between them. Germline V gene lookup returns CDR1 KGHSH and CDR2 LQKENI. A sample-barcoded 5' primer and a J-beta primer mix were used in a second PCR of about 6 to 11 cycles. In TCRdb, the 5' RACE reads were re-called with MiXCR into one record per CDR3 protein. The table includes about 400,000 distinct CDR3 sequences, approximately 51% detected once. The receptor comes from a man between 60 and 70 years old in good health. Material: blood. The chain is built from TRBV18 and TRBJ1-6; D unresolved. CDR3 DNA sequence: TGTGCCAGCTCCAGGACGGGGAGAGAGTCACCCCTCCACTTT. It codes for CASSRTGRESPLHF.